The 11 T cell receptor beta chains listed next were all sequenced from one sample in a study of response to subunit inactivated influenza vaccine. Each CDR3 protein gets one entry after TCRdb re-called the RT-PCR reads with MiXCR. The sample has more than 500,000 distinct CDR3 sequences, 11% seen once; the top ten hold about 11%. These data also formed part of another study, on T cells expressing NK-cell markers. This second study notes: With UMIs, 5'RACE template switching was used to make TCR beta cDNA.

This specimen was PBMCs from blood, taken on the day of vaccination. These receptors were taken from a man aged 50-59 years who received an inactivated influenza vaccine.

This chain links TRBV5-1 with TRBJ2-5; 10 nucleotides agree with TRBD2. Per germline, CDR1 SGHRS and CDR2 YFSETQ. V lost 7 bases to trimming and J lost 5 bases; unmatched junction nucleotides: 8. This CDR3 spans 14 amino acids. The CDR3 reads CASGQRGGVETQYF. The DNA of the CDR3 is TGCGCCAGCGGGCAGCGGGGGGGCGTCGAGACCCAGTACTTC. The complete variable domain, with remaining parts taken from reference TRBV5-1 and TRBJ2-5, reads KAGVTQTPRYLIKTRGQQVTLSCSPISGHRSVSWYQQTPGQGLQFLFEYFSETQRNKGNFPGRFSGRQFSNSRSEMNVSTLELGDSALYLCASGQRGGVETQYFGPGTRLLVL.

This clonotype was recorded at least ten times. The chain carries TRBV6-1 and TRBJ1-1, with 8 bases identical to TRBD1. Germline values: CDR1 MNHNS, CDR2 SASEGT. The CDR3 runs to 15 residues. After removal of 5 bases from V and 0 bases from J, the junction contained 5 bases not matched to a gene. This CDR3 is CASSMGTGLNTEAFF. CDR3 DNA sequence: TGTGCCAGCAGTATGGGGACAGGTTTGAACACTGAAGCTTTCTTT.

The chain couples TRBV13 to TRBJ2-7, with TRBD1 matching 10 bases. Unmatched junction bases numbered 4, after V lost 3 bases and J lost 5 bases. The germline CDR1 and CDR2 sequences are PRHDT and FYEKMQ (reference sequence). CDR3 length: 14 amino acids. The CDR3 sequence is CASSLGQGNNEQYF. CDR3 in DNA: TGTGCCAGCAGCTTGGGACAGGGGAATAACGAGCAGTACTTC.

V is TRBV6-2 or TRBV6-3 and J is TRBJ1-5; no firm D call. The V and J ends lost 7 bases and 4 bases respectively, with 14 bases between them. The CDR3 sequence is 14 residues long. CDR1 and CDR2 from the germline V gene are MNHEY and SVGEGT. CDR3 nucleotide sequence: TGTGCCAGCACCCCGGATCGGTCAAATCAGCCCCAGCATTTT. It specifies CASTPDRSNQPQHF.

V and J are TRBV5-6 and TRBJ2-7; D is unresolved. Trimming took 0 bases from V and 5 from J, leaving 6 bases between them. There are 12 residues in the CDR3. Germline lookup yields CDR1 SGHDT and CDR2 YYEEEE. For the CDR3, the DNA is TGTGCCAGCAGCTTGGTGGCGCACGAGCAGTACTTC. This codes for CASSLVAHEQYF.

The CDR3 reads CAGGGWNYNEQFF. The CDR3 DNA reads TGTGCCGGAGGGGGATGGAACTACAATGAGCAGTTCTTC. This chain connects TRBV6-2 or TRBV6-3 to TRBJ2-1, with D perhaps TRBD1 or TRBD2 (6 bases each). V gave up 11 bases and J gave up 3 bases, with 14 bases separating them. Germline CDR1 and CDR2: MNHEY and SVGEGT. This CDR3 comprises 13 residues.

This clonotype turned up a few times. As DNA, the CDR3 is TGTGCCAGCAGCTTGGCTACGAGTGTGGAGACCCAGTACTTC. Its protein product is CASSLATSVETQYF. The rearrangement uses TRBV5-5 and TRBJ2-5; no definite D call. Between the trimmed V and J ends, which lost 0 bases and 5 bases, there was a span of 11 bases. CDR1 is SGHKS and CDR2 is YYEKEE in the germline V gene (reference sequence). This CDR3 has 14 amino acids.

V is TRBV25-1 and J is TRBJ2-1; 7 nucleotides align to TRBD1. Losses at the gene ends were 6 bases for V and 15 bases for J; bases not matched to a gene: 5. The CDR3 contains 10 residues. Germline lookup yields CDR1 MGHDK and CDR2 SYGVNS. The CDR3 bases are TGTGCCAGCAGGGAACAGGGGTGGTTCTTC. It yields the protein CASREQGWFF. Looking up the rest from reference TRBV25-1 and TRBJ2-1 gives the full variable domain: EADIYQTPRYLVIGTGKKITLECSQTMGHDKMYWYQQDPGMELHLIHYSYGVNSTEKGDLSSESTVSRIRTEHFPLTLESARPSHTSQYLCASREQGWFFGPGTRLTVL.

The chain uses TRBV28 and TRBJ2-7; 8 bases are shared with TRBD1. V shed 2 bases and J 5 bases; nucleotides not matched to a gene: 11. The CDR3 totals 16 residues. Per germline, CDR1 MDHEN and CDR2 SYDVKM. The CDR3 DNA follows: TGTGCCAGCAGTTTACAACCCGGGACAGGCCCTAACGAGCAGTACTTC. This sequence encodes CASSLQPGTGPNEQYF.

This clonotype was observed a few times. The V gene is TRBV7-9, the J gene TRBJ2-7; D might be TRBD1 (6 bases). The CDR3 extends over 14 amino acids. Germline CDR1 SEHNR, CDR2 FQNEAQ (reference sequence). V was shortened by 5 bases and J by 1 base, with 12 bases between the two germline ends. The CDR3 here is CASSPRGMSYEQYF. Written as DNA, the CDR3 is TGTGCCAGCAGCCCCAGGGGTATGTCCTACGAGCAGTACTTC.

The CDR3 sequence is CASSGMSPGDRKFF. The CDR3 nucleotides are TGTGCCAGCAGCGGCATGTCCCCTGGGGACAGAAAGTTCTTC. The chain recombines TRBV7-9 with TRBJ2-1, with 7 nucleotides matching TRBD1. This CDR3 comprises 14 residues. J lost 14 bases, V lost 5 bases, and 15 bases had no gene match. Germline V gives CDR1 SEHNR, CDR2 FQNEAQ (reference sequence).